Following are 8 T cell receptor beta chains from one sample sequenced in a study of circulating and synovial CD4+ cells in juvenile arthritis. Method: immunoSEQ multiplex PCR; TCRdb's copy keeps in-frame clones and lacks some. The sample yields around 32,000 clones, roughly 96% seen once. The sample was CD4+ T cells from blood. These receptors all stem from a human donor with juvenile idiopathic arthritis.

This clone was counted a single time. The genes are TRBV9 and TRBJ1-2; 7 positions agree with TRBD1. The CDR3 sequence is 13 residues long. Germline CDR1 is SGDLS and CDR2 is YYNGEE. The V segment lost 4 bases and the J segment 8 bases; nucleotides outside the gene matches: 8. CDR3 nucleotide sequence: TGTGCCAGCAGCAGGCGACAGGGCAGCGGCTACACCTTC. It is translated as CASSRRQGSGYTF.

The V call is TRBV6-6, the J call TRBJ2-7; a possible D gene is TRBD1 (5 bases). The CDR3 spans 14 residues. Trimming stripped 6 bases from V and 5 bases from J, with 17 bases between. CDR1 MNHNY and CDR2 SVGAGI come from the germline V gene (reference sequence). The CDR3 reads CASSPRAGSNEQYF. CDR3 DNA sequence: TGTGCCAGCAGCCCCAGGGCAGGGTCAAACGAGCAGTACTTC.

Of note for this clone: Additional DNA sequences in this sample encode the identical CDR3. V usage is TRBV5-4 and J usage is TRBJ2-2; D is uncertain. The ends were cut back, 1 base at V and 8 bases at J, with 3 bases in the middle. CDR1 is SGHNT, CDR2 YYREEE, per germline (reference sequence). This CDR3 comprises 11 residues. This chain's CDR3 is CASSLRGELFF. CDR3 DNA sequence: TGTGCCAGCAGCTTGCGTGGGGAGCTGTTTTTT.

J is TRBJ1-1 and V is TRBV4-1; 10 bases are a match to TRBD1. Germline V gene sequence: CDR1 MGHRA, CDR2 YSYEKL. Trimming removed 3 bases from V and 7 bases from J; junction bases left unmatched: 8. The CDR3 contains 15 residues. CDR3 sequence: CASSQTFGTGVEAFF. In nucleotides, the CDR3 is TGCGCCAGCAGCCAGACCTTTGGGACAGGGGTTGAAGCTTTCTTT.

The genes are TRBV11-2 and TRBJ2-3, with D unclear. Germline V gene lookup returns CDR1 SGHAT and CDR2 FQNNGV. The germline V and J ends were trimmed by 1 base and 8 bases, with 10 bases remaining between them. The CDR3 is made up of 13 amino acids. The CDR3 loop reads CASSLGQVGTQYF. Written as DNA, the CDR3 is TGTGCCAGCAGCTTAGGCCAAGTCGGTACGCAGTATTTT.

The genes are TRBV4-3 and TRBJ2-2, with a tentative D call TRBD2 (6 bases). Germline CDR1 and CDR2: LGHNA and YSLEER. This CDR3 is built from 15 residues. The V and J ends lost 0 bases and 5 bases respectively, with 10 bases between them. The CDR3: CASSQDGSGTGELFF. The CDR3 nucleotides are TGCGCCAGCAGCCAAGATGGTAGCGGAACCGGGGAGCTGTTTTTT.

The chain couples TRBV10-3 to TRBJ2-3; D call uncertain. The V gene lost 3 bases and the J gene lost 0 bases, with 10 bases spanning the gap. The CDR3 length is 15 residues. CDR1 and CDR2 (germline): ENHRY, SYGVKD. CDR3: CAISDRSRSTDTQYF. The CDR3 bases are TGTGCCATCAGTGACAGGTCAAGAAGCACAGATACGCAGTATTTT.

The rearrangement joins TRBV15 to TRBJ2-5; maybe TRBD1 (6 bases). This CDR3 is 14 amino acids long. CDR1 and CDR2 (germline): LNHNV, YYDKDF (reference sequence). The germline V and J ends were trimmed by 0 bases and 4 bases, with 9 bases remaining between them. The CDR3 spells CATSRDQGIETQYF. As DNA, the CDR3 is TGTGCCACCAGCAGAGATCAGGGGATAGAGACCCAGTACTTC.